This T cell receptor beta chain was identified in a study of T cell responses to AZD1222 COVID-19 vaccine. General study findings and limits: At study baseline, merely a handful of AZD1222 recipients were seropositive.

V dropped 5 bases and J dropped 0 bases, with 11 bases sitting between them. The germline V gene has CDR1 SGDLS and CDR2 YYNGEE. The length of the CDR3 is 14 residues. Generated by immunoSEQ multiplex PCR, the TCRdb table keeps only in-frame clones and is missing some. The sample contains around 120,000 clones, around nine tenths of which appear only once. For this clone: Its antigen is not known.

This clonotype was sampled from an adult in good health. V and J are TRBV9 and TRBJ1-1; a possible D gene is TRBD1 (5 bases). The source was peripheral blood, collected on day 0 of MenACWY control vaccination. The CDR3 loop reads CASSSGHLNTEAFF. In DNA, the CDR3 is TGTGCCAGCAGTTCAGGACACCTGAACACTGAAGCTTTCTTT.